This T cell receptor (beta chain) was found in a study of naive and memory T cell subsets. The SP2 primer and nested alpha and beta constant region primers amplified ligated cDNA in four rounds. Reverse transcription of blood and skin TCR RNA was primed at alpha and beta constant regions. Using its own MiXCR run on the 5' RACE reads, TCRdb lists one record per CDR3 protein. Of roughly 60,000 distinct CDR3 sequences listed, more than 6% are singletons. This clonotype was seen more than once but under ten times. TCR cDNA received a 3' ligated oligonucleotide that carried a UMI. Adult healthy volunteers gave 2.5 ml peripheral blood for whole-blood RNA. This TCR was recovered from a female donor in good health.

CDR3 sequence (DNA): TGTGCCAGCAGTCAAACAGACTACAGGGGAAGCACAGATACGCAGTATTTT. Amino acids: CASSQTDYRGSTDTQYF. The rearrangement joins TRBV7-3 to TRBJ2-3; 7 bases fit TRBD1. Trimming cost V 6 bases and J 0 bases; bases outside gene matches: 12. The germline V gene encodes CDR1 SGHTA and CDR2 FQGTGA. The CDR3 covers 17 residues.